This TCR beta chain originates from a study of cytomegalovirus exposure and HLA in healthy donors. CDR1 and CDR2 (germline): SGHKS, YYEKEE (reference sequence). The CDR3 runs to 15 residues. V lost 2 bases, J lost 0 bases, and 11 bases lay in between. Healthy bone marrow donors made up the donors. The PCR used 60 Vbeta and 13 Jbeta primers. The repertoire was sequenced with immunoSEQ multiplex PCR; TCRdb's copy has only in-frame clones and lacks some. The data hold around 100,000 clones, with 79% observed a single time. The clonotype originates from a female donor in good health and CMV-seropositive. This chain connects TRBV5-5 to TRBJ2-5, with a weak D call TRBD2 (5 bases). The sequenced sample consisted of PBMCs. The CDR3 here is CASSFRRGYQETQYF. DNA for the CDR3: TGTGCCAGCAGCTTTCGACGAGGGTACCAAGAGACCCAGTACTTC.